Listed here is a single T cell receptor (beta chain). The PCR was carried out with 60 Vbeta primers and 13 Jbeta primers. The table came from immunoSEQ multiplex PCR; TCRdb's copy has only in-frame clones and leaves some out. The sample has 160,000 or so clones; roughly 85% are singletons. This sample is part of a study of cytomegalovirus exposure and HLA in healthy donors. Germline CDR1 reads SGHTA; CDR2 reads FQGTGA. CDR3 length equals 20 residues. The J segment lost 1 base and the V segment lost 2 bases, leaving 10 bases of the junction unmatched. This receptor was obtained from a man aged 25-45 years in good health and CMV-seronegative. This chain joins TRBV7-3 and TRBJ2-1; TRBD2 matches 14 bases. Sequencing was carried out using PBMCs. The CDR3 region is CASSLPLGTSGSGSYNEQFF. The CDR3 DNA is TGTGCCAGCAGCTTACCCCTTGGGACTAGCGGGAGTGGTTCCTACAATGAGCAGTTCTTC.